In its sample, the clone carrying this T cell receptor (beta chain) was seen many times. Trimming shortened V by 7 bases and J by 2 bases, and 17 bases separated the two germline ends. Germline V CDR1 and CDR2: MDHEN, SYDVKM. The CDR3 length is 15 residues. The data were taken from a study of T-cell reconstitution after alpha-beta-depleted transplantation in children. Preparation of the TCRbeta library was carried out with unique molecular identifiers. TCRdb reanalysed the PCR reads using MiXCR and keeps one entry per CDR3 protein. Of 200,000 to 250,000 distinct CDR3 sequences listed, more than 10% are singletons.

This receptor was obtained from a human donor who donated a stem cell graft to a child with acute lymphoblastic leukemia. The J gene is TRBJ1-2, the V gene TRBV28; D gene uncertain. The sample in question was PBMCs from the stem cell graft donor, obtained from the stem cell graft. The DNA for the CDR3 is TGTGCCAGCACTGATGGTGGGCAGCTAAACTATGGCTACACCTTC. It yields the protein CASTDGGQLNYGYTF.